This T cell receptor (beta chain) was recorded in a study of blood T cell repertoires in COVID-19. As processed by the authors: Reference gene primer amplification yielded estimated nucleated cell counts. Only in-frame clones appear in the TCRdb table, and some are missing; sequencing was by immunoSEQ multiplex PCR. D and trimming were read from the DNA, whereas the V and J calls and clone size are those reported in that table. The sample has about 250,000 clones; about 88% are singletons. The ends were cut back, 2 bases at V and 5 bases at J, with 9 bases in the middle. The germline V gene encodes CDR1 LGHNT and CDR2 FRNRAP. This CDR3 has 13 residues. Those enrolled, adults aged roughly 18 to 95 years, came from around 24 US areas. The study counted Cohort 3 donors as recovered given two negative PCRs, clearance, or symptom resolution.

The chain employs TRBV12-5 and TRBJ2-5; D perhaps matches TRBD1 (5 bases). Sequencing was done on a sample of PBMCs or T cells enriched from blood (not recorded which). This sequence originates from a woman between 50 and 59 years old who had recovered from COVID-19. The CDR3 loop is CASGLQTVETQYF. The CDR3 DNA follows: TGTGCTAGTGGTTTGCAGACAGTTGAGACCCAGTACTTC. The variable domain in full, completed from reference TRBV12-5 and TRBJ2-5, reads DARVTQTPRHKVTEMGQEVTMRCQPILGHNTVFWYRQTMMQGLELLAYFRNRAPLDDSGMPKDRFSAEMPDATLATLKIQPSEPRDSAVYFCASGLQTVETQYFGPGTRLLVL.